What follows are 18 T cell receptor beta chains derived from one specimen sequenced in a study of blood T cells in healthy people across ages. Primers used in a second PCR of roughly 6 to 11 cycles were a sample-barcoded 5' primer and a J-beta primer mix. From the 5' RACE reads, TCRdb called clonotypes with MiXCR, one entry per CDR3 protein. The sample yields roughly 1,800,000 distinct CDR3 sequences, roughly 50% seen once. Sequencing used blood. The receptors were gathered from a middle-aged woman in good health.

The chain has TRBV7-9 and TRBJ1-2, with TRBD1 as a possible D gene (5 bases). The V end lost 5 bases, the J end lost 7 bases, and 20 bases lay between the germline ends. Germline lookup yields CDR1 SEHNR and CDR2 FQNEAQ (reference sequence). The length of the CDR3 is 15 residues. Here the CDR3 reads CASSQPTGRVGGYTF. CDR3 nucleotide sequence: TGTGCCAGCAGCCAACCTACCGGCAGGGTAGGTGGCTACACCTTC.

The J gene is TRBJ1-6, the V gene TRBV7-9, with D tentatively TRBD1 (5 bases). Trimming pared 5 bases from V and 5 bases from J, leaving 16 bases between. This CDR3 is built from 16 residues. Per the germline V gene, CDR1 is SEHNR and CDR2 is FQNEAQ (reference sequence). For the CDR3, the DNA is TGTGCCAGCAGCCGCGGACCGGGACCCAATAATTCACCCCTCCACTTT. This translates into CASSRGPGPNNSPLHF.

The genes are TRBV20-1 and TRBJ2-1, with 14 bases identical to TRBD2. The trim removed 4 bases at V and 0 bases at J, leaving 8 bases unmatched. The germline CDR1 and CDR2 sequences are DFQATT and SNEGSKA (reference sequence). This CDR3 comprises 18 residues. CDR3: CSATGLAGAKSSYNEQFF. The CDR3, as DNA: TGCAGTGCTACGGGACTAGCGGGGGCCAAAAGCTCCTACAATGAGCAGTTCTTC.

This rearrangement joins TRBV5-5 to TRBJ1-2, with 9 positions matching TRBD1. The CDR3 length is 14 residues. Per the germline V gene, CDR1 is SGHKS and CDR2 is YYEKEE (reference sequence). V lost 7 bases and J lost 2; bases outside the gene matches: 6. Written as DNA, the CDR3 is TGTGCCAGCGGGGGACAGGGCGGGAACTATGGCTACACCTTC. Protein: CASGGQGGNYGYTF.

This chain links TRBV25-1 with TRBJ2-5, with D possibly being TRBD1 or TRBD2 (5 bases each). The V and J ends lost 4 bases and 3 bases respectively, with 18 bases between them. This CDR3 comprises 16 residues. Germline CDR1 reads MGHDK; CDR2 reads SYGVNS. CDR3 nucleotide sequence: TGTGCCAGCAGTGTGCCGGCCGGGACGGTTGAAGAGACCCAGTACTTC. It codes for CASSVPAGTVEETQYF.

This clonotype has a handful of counts. The genes are TRBV5-1 and TRBJ2-7; D perhaps matches TRBD2 (5 bases). Germline lookup yields CDR1 SGHRS and CDR2 YFSETQ. The CDR3 extends over 14 amino acids. Trimming took 0 bases from V and 4 from J, leaving 11 bases between them. CDR3 protein: CASSLDGKPYEQYF. CDR3 in DNA: TGCGCCAGCAGCTTGGACGGGAAACCTTACGAGCAGTACTTC.

The chain employs TRBV7-2 and TRBJ2-7, with D tentatively TRBD1 or TRBD2 (5 bases each). There are 15 residues in the CDR3. From germline, CDR1 is SGHTA and CDR2 FQGNSA. The V and J ends lost 1 base and 0 bases respectively, with 10 bases between them. The CDR3 sequence is CASSLVAGTSYEQYF. The CDR3 DNA sequence: TGTGCCAGCAGCTTAGTCGCAGGGACCTCCTACGAGCAGTACTTC. Using reference TRBV7-2 and TRBJ2-7 for the parts outside the CDR3, the full variable domain is GAGVSQSPSNKVTEKGKDVELRCDPISGHTALYWYRQSLGQGLEFLIYFQGNSAPDKSGLPSDRFSAERTGGSVSTLTIQRTQQEDSAVYLCASSLVAGTSYEQYFGPGTRLTVT.

The chain carries TRBV24-1 and TRBJ2-1; TRBD1 matches at 7 bases. The length of the CDR3 is 16 residues. Trimming removed 7 bases from V and 5 bases from J; junction bases left unmatched: 13. Germline CDR1 reads KGHDR; CDR2 reads SFDVKD. The CDR3 region is CATRGPGTVDHNEQFF. The DNA of the CDR3 is TGTGCCACCAGAGGCCCCGGGACAGTTGATCACAATGAGCAGTTCTTC.

The V gene is TRBV3-1, the J gene TRBJ2-4; D unclear. Germline V gives CDR1 LGHDT, CDR2 YNNKEL (reference sequence). The CDR3 covers 17 residues. V lost 1 base to trimming and J lost 0 bases, with 13 bases between them. The CDR3 DNA follows: TGTGCCAGCAGCCAAGGCCGTCGGACCGTAGCCAAAAACATTCAGTACTTC. Its translation: CASSQGRRTVAKNIQYF.

As for this clonotype: A junction boundary mismatches the germline segment, possibly from a read error. The rearrangement uses TRBV9 and TRBJ2-1; 10 nucleotides line up with TRBD1. CDR1 is SGDLS and CDR2 is YYNGEE in the germline V gene. This CDR3 comprises 15 residues. The CDR3: CANSVVTGGGDEQFF. DNA for the CDR3: TGTGCCAACAGCGTAGTGACAGGGGGCGGCGATGAGCAGTTCTTC.

This clonotype was seen once. The rearrangement joins TRBV7-9 to TRBJ2-5, with a weak D call TRBD2 (7 bases). The last part of the DNA fits TRBJ2-7 better; the J call may be wrong. In germline, CDR1 is SEHNR, CDR2 FQNEAQ (reference sequence). The CDR3 loop spans 14 amino acids. Here the CDR3 reads CASSSQGGLYEQYF. CDR3 bases: TGTGCCAGCAGCTCCCAAGGGGGACTATACGAGCAGTACTTC.

The J gene is TRBJ2-1, the V gene TRBV20-1; 10 bases align to TRBD2. Per the germline V gene, CDR1 is DFQATT and CDR2 is SNEGSKA (reference sequence). This CDR3 is built from 16 residues. V shed 0 bases and J 4 bases; nucleotides not matched to a gene: 6. The CDR3 DNA follows: TGCAGTGCTAGAGATCTTAGACTAGCGGGTTACAATGAGCAGTTCTTC. It yields the protein CSARDLRLAGYNEQFF.

V gene TRBV7-2 combines with J gene TRBJ2-3; no clear D. The V gene's germline CDR1 is SGHTA and CDR2 FQGNSA. The CDR3 consists of 15 residues. With 8 bases removed from V and 6 bases from J, the gap between germline ends came to 21 bases. In nucleotides, the CDR3 is TGTGCCAGCGGCACAGCTGTGAGTGTTCGTGATACGCAGTATTTT. Translation gives CASGTAVSVRDTQYF.

There are a few counts of this clonotype. J is TRBJ2-5 and V is TRBV29-1; D might be TRBD2 (5 bases). Per germline, CDR1 SQVTM and CDR2 ANQGSEA. The length of the CDR3 is 14 residues. V lost 0 bases, J lost 1 base, and 9 bases lay in between. The CDR3 protein is CSVEERGPQETQYF. CDR3 nucleotides: TGCAGCGTTGAAGAACGAGGGCCCCAAGAGACCCAGTACTTC.

This clonotype has only a few counts. This chain links TRBV7-9 with TRBJ2-3, with TRBD1 as a possible D gene (8 bases). CDR3 length: 18 residues. The germline V gene has CDR1 SEHNR and CDR2 FQNEAQ (reference sequence). V was trimmed by 5 bases and J by 0 bases, leaving 21 bases between them. The CDR3 region is CASSPRGSGTGSTDTQYF. In nucleotides, the CDR3 is TGTGCCAGCAGCCCGCGGGGGTCCGGGACAGGAAGCACAGATACGCAGTATTTT.

This clonotype appeared a few times. V is TRBV12-3 or TRBV12-4 and J is TRBJ2-7; 7 bases line up with TRBD1. The trim removed 4 bases at V and 5 bases at J, leaving 5 bases unmatched. The CDR3 totals 13 residues. The CDR3 loop is CASSSLQGNEQYF. In nucleotides, the CDR3 is TGTGCCAGCAGTTCCCTACAGGGGAACGAGCAGTACTTC.

V and J are TRBV4-2 and TRBJ2-4; the D gene is possibly TRBD2 (5 bases). Per germline, CDR1 LGHNA and CDR2 YNFKEQ. The CDR3 is made up of 14 amino acids. V lost 0 bases and J 4 bases, leaving 7 bases between the germline ends. CDR3 DNA: TGTGCCAGCAGCCAAGACCGGGGAAAAAACATTCAGTACTTC. Protein: CASSQDRGKNIQYF.

This clonotype was observed a few times. The V gene is TRBV28, the J gene TRBJ2-3; D is possibly TRBD2 (6 bases). The CDR3 has 13 residues. Looked up from germline, CDR1 is MDHEN and CDR2 is SYDVKM. V was clipped by 6 bases and J by 1 base, with 8 bases between them. The CDR3 DNA follows: TGTGCCAGCAGGCCGGGGGGCACAGATACGCAGTATTTT. Encoded protein: CASRPGGTDTQYF.